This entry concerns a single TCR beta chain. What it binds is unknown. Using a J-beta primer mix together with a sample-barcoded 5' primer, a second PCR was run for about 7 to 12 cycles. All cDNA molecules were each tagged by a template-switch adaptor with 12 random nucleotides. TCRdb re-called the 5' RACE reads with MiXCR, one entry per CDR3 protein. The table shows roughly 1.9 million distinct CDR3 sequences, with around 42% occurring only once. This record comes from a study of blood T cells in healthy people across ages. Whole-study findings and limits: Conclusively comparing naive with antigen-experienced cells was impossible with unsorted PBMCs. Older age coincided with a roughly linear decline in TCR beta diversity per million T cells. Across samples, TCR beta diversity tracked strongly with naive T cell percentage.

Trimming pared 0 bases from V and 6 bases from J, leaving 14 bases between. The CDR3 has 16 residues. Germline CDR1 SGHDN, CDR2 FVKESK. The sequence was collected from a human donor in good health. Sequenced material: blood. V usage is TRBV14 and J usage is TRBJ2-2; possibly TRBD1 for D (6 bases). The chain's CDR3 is CASSQEGQGFSGELFF. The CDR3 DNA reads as TGTGCCAGCAGCCAAGAAGGGCAGGGGTTCTCCGGGGAGCTGTTTTTT.